This is a list of T cell receptor beta chains from one sample in a study of metastatic and nonmetastatic thyroid tumors. TCRdb recomputed clones from the PCR reads via MiXCR. The sample includes about 21,000 clones, around 40% of them seen just once. Sequencing was carried out using tumor tissue. These receptors all come from a female donor with papillary thyroid cancer or a benign thyroid nodule (not recorded which). Some clones in this sample may be carry-over from other donors' samples. Both conserved end residues are part of each CDR3. The D gene is left open where the match is weak. Expanded clones are given a class, and other clones once, few, many or no size at all.

v_call	j_call	d_call	clone_size	cdr3_nt	cdr3_aa
TRBV7-6	TRBJ2-7	-	-	TGTGCCAGCAGCTTAGCCGGGCCAGGGGTCGACGAGCAGTACTTC	CASSLAGPGVDEQYF
TRBV12-3/TRBV12-4	TRBJ1-5	-	-	TGTGCCAGCAGTTTAGACAGGGCATGGCCCCAGCATTTT	CASSLDRAWPQHF
TRBV11-2	TRBJ2-3	-	-	TGTGCCAGCAGCTTAGGCGGGACCACCACAGATACGCAGTATTTT	CASSLGGTTTDTQYF
TRBV11-2	TRBJ1-1	-	-	TGTGCCAGCAGCTTAATTGTGAACACTGAAGCTTTCTTT	CASSLIVNTEAFF
TRBV11-3	TRBJ2-7	-	once	TGTGCCAGCAGCTCGAGAGAGAGCTCCTACGAGCAGTACTTC	CASSSRESSYEQYF
TRBV6-4	TRBJ2-5	-	-	TGTGCCAGCAGTGAAGGAAGAGGGGAGGCAGAGACCCAGTACTTC	CASSEGRGEAETQYF
TRBV27	TRBJ1-2	-	few	TGTGCCAGCAGTCCCCAAGGGGCAGGATCCGCATCGGAGGGCTACACCTTC	CASSPQGAGSASEGYTF
TRBV4-1	TRBJ1-1	-	few	TGCGCCAGCAGCCAACGGGAGATCACTGAAGCTTTCTTT	CASSQREITEAFF
TRBV3-1	TRBJ2-6	-	-	TGTGCCAGCAGCCAAAAGACAGCAGGAGCCGGGGCCAACGTCCTGACTTTC	CASSQKTAGAGANVLTF
TRBV27	TRBJ1-2	TRBD1	-	TGTGCCAGCAGTTCCCCTCCCGGGACAGGGGTTATGTCTTTGGATGGCTACACCTTC	CASSSPPGTGVMSLDGYTF
TRBV11-1	TRBJ2-7	-	-	TGTGCCAGCAGCTTTTGGGGGGCCGTCTCAGGGCTCTCTTACGAGCAGTACTTC	CASSFWGAVSGLSYEQYF
TRBV28	TRBJ1-3	-	-	TGTGCCAGCAGTCCCTGGACTCGGGAGTCCGGAAACACCATATATTTT	CASSPWTRESGNTIYF
TRBV6-1	TRBJ2-2	TRBD1	-	TGTGCCAGCAGTGGAAGACAGGGGGCCCTCGGGGAGCTGTTTTTT	CASSGRQGALGELFF
TRBV6-2/TRBV6-3	TRBJ2-3	TRBD2	-	TGTGCCAGCAGGGTAATGGGGGAGGTAGCGGGAATTTCAGATACGCAGTATTTT	CASRVMGEVAGISDTQYF
TRBV20-1	TRBJ2-5	TRBD2	-	TGCAGTGCTAGCGGGAGGAGTGAGCAAGAGACCCAGTACTTC	CSASGRSEQETQYF
TRBV18	TRBJ2-3	-	-	TGTGCCAGCTCACCGGGCGAGACAAGCACAGATACGCAGTATTTT	CASSPGETSTDTQYF
TRBV13	TRBJ2-1	-	-	TGTGCCAGCAGACAGGCGGGGCCCAGGAGGGAGCAGTTCTTC	CASRQAGPRREQFF
TRBV15	TRBJ1-3	TRBD1	-	TGTGCCACCAGCAGAGATCGATACGACAGGGGAACTGGAAACACCATATATTTT	CATSRDRYDRGTGNTIYF
TRBV7-9	TRBJ1-5	-	few	TGTGCCAGCAGCGGAAGCAGTCAGCCCCAGCATTTT	CASSGSSQPQHF
TRBV7-2	TRBJ1-2	-	-	TGTGCCAGCAGCTTAGCGCGGGGGACTCAGTATGGCTACACCTTC	CASSLARGTQYGYTF
TRBV6-1	TRBJ1-5	-	few	TGTGCCAGCAGCTATTATACTACAGGGAACCAGCCCCAGCATTTT	CASSYYTTGNQPQHF
TRBV12-3/TRBV12-4	TRBJ1-1	-	few	TGTGCCAGCAGTTTAGGGATGAACACTGAAGCTTTCTTT	CASSLGMNTEAFF
TRBV4-1	TRBJ2-3	TRBD2	-	TGCGCCAGCAGCCCTACTAGGACTAGCGGGGGGGCCGAAGATACGCAGTATTTT	CASSPTRTSGGAEDTQYF
TRBV6-1	TRBJ2-1	TRBD1	-	TGTGCCAGCAGCAGGCAGGGGGCGCGTAATGAGCAGTTCTTC	CASSRQGARNEQFF
TRBV19	TRBJ1-6	-	few	TGTGCCAGTAAGGACAGTTCGAATTCACCCCTCCACTTT	CASKDSSNSPLHF
TRBV16	TRBJ1-5	TRBD1	-	TGTGCCAGCAGCACCCGGGACAGGGTAATAGGTAACAATCAGCCCCAGCATTTT	CASSTRDRVIGNNQPQHF
TRBV4-1	TRBJ2-1	-	-	TGCGCCAGCAGCCAAGATCGTATTAGCGTCTCCTACAATGAGCAGTTCTTC	CASSQDRISVSYNEQFF
TRBV27	TRBJ2-2	TRBD2	medium-sized	TGTGCCAGCAGTATAACTAGCGGGAGACTCGCCGGGGAGCTGTTTTTT	CASSITSGRLAGELFF
TRBV9	TRBJ1-3	-	-	TGTGCCAGCAGCCCCCAAGGAAACGGGAACACCATATATTTT	CASSPQGNGNTIYF
TRBV24-1	TRBJ2-1	TRBD2	-	TGTGCCACCAGTGATAGGACTAGCGGGAGGGTACACGAGCAGTTCTTC	CATSDRTSGRVHEQFF
TRBV18	TRBJ1-1	TRBD1	-	TGTGCCAGCTCGTCTGACAGGGGGGAAGCTTTCTTT	CASSSDRGEAFF
TRBV12-3/TRBV12-4	TRBJ1-5	-	-	TGTGCCAGCAGTTTAGAGCGGAGGGCAAGGTCCCAGCATTTT	CASSLERRARSQHF
TRBV30	TRBJ1-6	-	-	TGTGCCTGGATGGGTCCCGGTGGTTCACCCCTCCACTTT	CAWMGPGGSPLHF
TRBV4-2	TRBJ2-1	TRBD2	few	TGTGCCAGCAGCCATGCGGGACTAGCGGGAGAATACTTCTTC	CASSHAGLAGEYFF
TRBV29-1	TRBJ1-2	-	few	TGCAGCGTTGCCCCGGCAGGCGAACATGGCTACACCTTC	CSVAPAGEHGYTF
TRBV28	TRBJ2-7	TRBD1	few	TGTGCCAGCAGTTTGTGGGGACAGGGGGCCTACGAGCAGTACTTC	CASSLWGQGAYEQYF
TRBV6-1	TRBJ2-5	-	-	TGTGCCAGCAGTGAACGCTTTCCACAGGTCATGGCAGAGACCCAGTACTTC	CASSERFPQVMAETQYF
TRBV6-1	TRBJ2-1	TRBD1	-	TGTGCCAGCAGTACGGGACAGGGGTTCGGGAATGAGCAGTTCTTC	CASSTGQGFGNEQFF
TRBV5-1	TRBJ1-3	TRBD1	-	TGCGCCAGCAGCTTGGGAGTTGACAGGGGTTCCAACACCATATATTTT	CASSLGVDRGSNTIYF
TRBV11-2	TRBJ1-1	-	-	TGTGCCAGCAGCACGGGTTATAACACTGAAGCTTTCTTT	CASSTGYNTEAFF
TRBV5-1	TRBJ2-3	-	-	TGCGCCAGCAGCTTTTGGGGGAGCACAGATACGCAGTATTTT	CASSFWGSTDTQYF
TRBV20-1	TRBJ2-1	-	-	TGCAGTGCTGGGAGCGGTAGGTCCTCCTACAATGAGCAGTTCTTC	CSAGSGRSSYNEQFF
TRBV12-5	TRBJ2-5	TRBD1	few	TGTGCTAGTGGTACCAGGACAGGGTTCGGCCAAGAGACCCAGTACTTC	CASGTRTGFGQETQYF